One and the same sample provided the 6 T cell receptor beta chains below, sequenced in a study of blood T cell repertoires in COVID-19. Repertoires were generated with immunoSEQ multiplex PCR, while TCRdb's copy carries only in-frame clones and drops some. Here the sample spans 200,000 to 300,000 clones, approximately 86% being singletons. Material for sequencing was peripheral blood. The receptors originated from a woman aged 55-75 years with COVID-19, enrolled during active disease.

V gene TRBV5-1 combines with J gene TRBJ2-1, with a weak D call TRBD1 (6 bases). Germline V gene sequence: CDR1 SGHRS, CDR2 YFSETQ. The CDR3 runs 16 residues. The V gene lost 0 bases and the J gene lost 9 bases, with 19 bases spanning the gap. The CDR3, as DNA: TGCGCCAGCAGCTTGGGGGACAATCTACCTGGAAGTGAGCAGTTCTTC. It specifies CASSLGDNLPGSEQFF.

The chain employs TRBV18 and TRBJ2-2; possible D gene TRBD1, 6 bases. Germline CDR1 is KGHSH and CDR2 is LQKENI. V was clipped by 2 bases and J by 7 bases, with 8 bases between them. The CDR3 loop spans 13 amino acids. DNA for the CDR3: TGTGCCAGCTCACCAGGGGGCTTCGGGGAGCTGTTTTTT. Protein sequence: CASSPGGFGELFF.

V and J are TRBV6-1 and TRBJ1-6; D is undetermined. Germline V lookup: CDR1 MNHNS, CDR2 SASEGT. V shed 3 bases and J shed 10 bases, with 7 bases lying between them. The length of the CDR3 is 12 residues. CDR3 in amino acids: CASSDFRSPLHF. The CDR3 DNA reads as TGTGCCAGCAGTGATTTCAGGTCACCCCTCCACTTT.

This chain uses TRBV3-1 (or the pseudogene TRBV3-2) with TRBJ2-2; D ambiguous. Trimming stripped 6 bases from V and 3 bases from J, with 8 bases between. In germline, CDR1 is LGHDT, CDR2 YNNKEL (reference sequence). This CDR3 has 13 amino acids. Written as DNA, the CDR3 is TGTGCCAGCAGTTCCGTCTACACCGGGGAGCTGTTTTTT. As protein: CASSSVYTGELFF.

The CDR3 region is CASSPIWLVEGEQFF. The CDR3 DNA reads TGTGCCAGCAGTCCTATCTGGCTAGTTGAAGGTGAGCAGTTCTTC. The rearrangement joins TRBV27 to TRBJ2-1; D is uncertain. The germline V and J ends were trimmed by 5 bases and 9 bases, with 20 bases remaining between them. CDR1 is MNHEY and CDR2 is SMNVEV in the germline V gene (reference sequence). The CDR3 consists of 15 residues.

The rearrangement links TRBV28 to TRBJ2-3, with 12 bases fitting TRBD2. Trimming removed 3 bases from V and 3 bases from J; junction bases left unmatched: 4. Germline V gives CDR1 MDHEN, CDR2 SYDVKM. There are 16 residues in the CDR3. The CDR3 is CASSLTSGGPTDTQYF. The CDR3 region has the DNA TGTGCCAGCAGTTTGACTAGCGGGGGCCCTACAGATACGCAGTATTTT.